One and the same sample provided the 3 T cell receptor beta chains below, sequenced in a study of T cell clonality in common variable immunodeficiency. Assay used: immunoSEQ multiplex PCR; TCRdb lists only in-frame clones, some missing. The sample includes about 74,000 clones, none of them occurring once. The sample comprised peripheral blood mononuclear cells. These TCRs come from a person aged 18-70 years in good health.

Regarding this clone: The CDR3 end falls 3 residues outside the read, so it is completed with the germline J gene. V gene TRBV11-1 combines with J gene TRBJ1-3; 10 nucleotides align to TRBD1. This CDR3 is built from 15 residues. Germline lookup yields CDR1 SGHAT and CDR2 FQDESV (reference sequence). The V and J ends lost 4 bases and 2 bases, in that order; junction bases with no gene match: 2. The covered CDR3 bases are TGTGCCAGCAGCTCGACAGGGGGCACTGGAAACACC. This codes for CASSSTGGTGNT. The whole CDR3 reads CASSSTGGTGNTIYF. Using reference TRBV11-1 and TRBJ1-3 for the parts outside the CDR3, the full variable domain is EAEVAQSPRYKITEKSQAVAFWCDPISGHATLYWYRQILGQGPELLVQFQDESVVDDSQLPKDRFSAERLKGVDSTLKIQPAELGDSAMYLCASSSTGGTGNTIYFGEGSWLTVV.

This clone was recorded at least ten times. The CDR3 end lies 3 residues beyond the end of the read and is filled in from the germline J gene. The genes are TRBV2 and TRBJ2-3, with 8 bases matching TRBD2. The J segment lost 4 bases and the V segment lost 9 bases, leaving 18 bases of the junction unmatched. Germline V CDR1 and CDR2: SNHLY, FYNNEI. This CDR3 comprises 17 residues. The CDR3 bases that were read are TGTGCCAGAAGGGAATGGGTAGCGGGATCTGTCGCAGATACG. It yields the protein CARREWVAGSVADT. The CDR3, in full, reads CARREWVAGSVADTQYF.

This clone came up many times. The sequenced fragment ends 3 residues before the CDR3 boundary, so the rest is inferred from the germline J gene. This chain links TRBV30 with TRBJ1-6, with D unclear. CDR1 is GTSNPN, CDR2 SVGIG, per germline (reference sequence). The V end lost 4 bases, the J end lost 6 bases, and 10 bases lay between the germline ends. The CDR3 contains 13 residues. CDR3 amino acids: CAWTRSVNSPLHF. The sequenced part of the CDR3 DNA is TGTGCCTGGACGCGGTCGGTTAATTCACCC.